These T cell receptor beta chains were read from a single sample in a study of shared T cell receptors in the human thymus. Repertoires were generated with immunoSEQ multiplex PCR, while TCRdb's copy carries only in-frame clones and drops some. The sample shows about 660,000 clones, 87% of them seen only once. These data were also filed under a second study, of human thymus T cells.

The sample was thymocytes. These receptors all come from a boy younger than two with a congenital heart defect. Both conserved end residues are part of each CDR3. The order of the fields is clone size, D gene, J gene, V gene, CDR3 DNA, CDR3 protein. A D gene is named only where the DNA matches it firmly. The listing skips clone size in some rows; elsewhere it reads once, few, many or a size class.

>few|TRBD2|TRBJ2-3|TRBV19
TGTGCCAGTAGTATCAAGCGGGAGAGGACAGATACGCAGTATTTT
CASSIKRERTDTQYF
>.|TRBD1|TRBJ2-1|TRBV27
TGTGCCAGCAGTTGGGCAGGGGGTTTGAAAGAAATCAATGAGCAGTTCTTC
CASSWAGGLKEINEQFF
>.|TRBD2|TRBJ2-2|TRBV2
TGTGCCAGCAGCCCCTCGTCTGCGGGAGACCGGGAGCTGTTTTTT
CASSPSSAGDRELFF
>.|.|TRBJ2-3|TRBV9
TGTGCCAGCAGCACCGGACTTATTGCGGCCGAACCCGCAGATACGCAGTATTTT
CASSTGLIAAEPADTQYF
>.|TRBD2|TRBJ2-3|TRBV4-2
TGTGCCAGCAGCCCAGCTCGTCGAAGCGGGGGGCCCACAGATACGCAGTATTTT
CASSPARRSGGPTDTQYF
>.|.|TRBJ1-2|TRBV5-4
TGTGCCAGCAGCTTGTTAAGCAGGTTAAATGGCTACACCTTC
CASSLLSRLNGYTF
>.|.|TRBJ2-5|TRBV28
TGTGCCAGCAGTTACCGGGACACCCAAGAGACCCAGTACTTC
CASSYRDTQETQYF
>.|.|TRBJ2-7|TRBV27
TGTGCCAGCAGTAATGGGGAGGTCCACGAGCAGTACTTC
CASSNGEVHEQYF
>.|TRBD1|TRBJ2-2|TRBV9
TGTGCCAGCAGCGTGGCCGGGACAGGGGACACCGGGGAGCTGTTTTTT
CASSVAGTGDTGELFF
>.|TRBD1|TRBJ2-3|TRBV10-3
TGTGCCAGCCGGGACAGGGGGAAAGATACGCAGTATTTT
CASRDRGKDTQYF
>.|TRBD1|TRBJ1-3|TRBV5-6
TGTGCCAGCAGCCGGGACAGTCCTGGAAACACCATATATTTT
CASSRDSPGNTIYF
>.|.|TRBJ2-4|TRBV4-1
TGCGCCAGCAGCCGCGGACAGCTCACCGCCAAAAACATTCAGTACTTC
CASSRGQLTAKNIQYF
>.|TRBD1|TRBJ1-4|TRBV28
TGTGCCAGCAGTCGGTACAGGGGGCGACGGGAAAAACTGTTTTTT
CASSRYRGRREKLFF
>.|.|TRBJ1-2|TRBV14
TGTGCCAGCAGCCATAGCAGGGTATCTAACTATGGCTACACCTTC
CASSHSRVSNYGYTF
>once|.|TRBJ2-2|TRBV6-1
TGTGCCAGCAGTGAAAAGGGGGACGGGGAGCTGTTTTTT
CASSEKGDGELFF
>.|TRBD2|TRBJ2-3|TRBV7-3
TGTGCCAGCAGCCCGGAGGGACATGCCGGGACTAGCGGAGGCACAGATACGCAGTATTTT
CASSPEGHAGTSGGTDTQYF
>.|.|TRBJ2-5|TRBV28
TGTGCCAGCACTGCGGGGATCAGCGGAACCCAAGAGACCCAGTACTTC
CASTAGISGTQETQYF
>once|TRBD2|TRBJ2-3|TRBV5-1
TGCGCCAGCAGCTTGCGACTAGCGGGAGGATCTAGCACAGATACGCAGTATTTT
CASSLRLAGGSSTDTQYF
>.|TRBD1|TRBJ2-7|TRBV5-1
TGCGCCAGCAGGGAGACGGACAGGGGAGCTTACGAGCAGTACTTC
CASRETDRGAYEQYF
>.|TRBD2|TRBJ2-3|TRBV13
TGTGCCAGCAGCTTCCCCGGACTAGCGGGGGCCAAGACAGATACGCAGTATTTT
CASSFPGLAGAKTDTQYF
>.|TRBD1|TRBJ2-2|TRBV6-1
TGTGCCAGCAGCGGACAGGGGACCGGGGAGCTGTTTTTT
CASSGQGTGELFF
>.|TRBD1|TRBJ2-5|TRBV27
TGTGCCAGCAGTTACGGACAGGGGCGGACCCAGTACTTC
CASSYGQGRTQYF
>once|.|TRBJ1-2|TRBV7-2
TGTGCCAGCAGCTTTGGATGGGAGAGGCGATGGGATGGCTACACCTTC
CASSFGWERRWDGYTF
>once|TRBD1|TRBJ1-2|TRBV6-6
TGTGCCAGCAGACCACAGGGGGATGGCTACACCTTC
CASRPQGDGYTF
>.|TRBD2|TRBJ2-2|TRBV5-1
TGCGCCAGCAGCTTGACGGGACTAGCAAGAATCAACACCGGGGAGCTGTTTTTT
CASSLTGLARINTGELFF
>.|.|TRBJ2-5|TRBV5-1
TGCGCCAGCAGTCCCCCCCCCGGACAGTACCAAGAGACCCAGTACTTC
CASSPPPGQYQETQYF
>.|.|TRBJ2-3|TRBV13
TGTGCCAGCAGCGTACGGTTGAATCCAGATACGCAGTATTTT
CASSVRLNPDTQYF
>.|TRBD2|TRBJ2-3|TRBV25-1
TGTGCCAGCAGTGTACAAGCGACTAGCGGGATGTGTGATACGCAGTATTTT
CASSVQATSGMCDTQYF
>.|TRBD1|TRBJ1-2|TRBV4-2
TGTGCCAGCAGCCAAGATCCGACAGGGGGCAATGGCTACACCTTC
CASSQDPTGGNGYTF
>.|.|TRBJ1-2|TRBV7-9
TGTGCCAGCAGCTTAGAGCCGGGACACAATAACTATGGCTACACCTTC
CASSLEPGHNNYGYTF
>.|.|TRBJ2-1|TRBV5-1
TGCGCCAGCAGCTTTCAGGAAAACAATGAGCAGTTCTTC
CASSFQENNEQFF
>.|.|TRBJ2-7|TRBV10-3
TGTGCCATCAGTGAAAGACGCCCCGGTATCGACAGCCAGTCCTACGAGCAGTACTTC
CAISERRPGIDSQSYEQYF
>.|TRBD1|TRBJ2-3|TRBV12-5
TGTGCTAGTGGTTTGGTTCATGTTGTGGACAGGGGAAGCACAGATACGCAGTATTTT
CASGLVHVVDRGSTDTQYF
>few|TRBD1|TRBJ2-2|TRBV10-3
TGTGCCATCAGGCCACGGGACAGGGAGTTCGGGGAGCTGTTTTTT
CAIRPRDREFGELFF
>few|.|TRBJ2-7|TRBV5-5
TGTGCCAGCAGCTTGTGGCAGTTCACCTACGAGCAGTACTTC
CASSLWQFTYEQYF
>few|TRBD2|TRBJ2-3|TRBV29-1
TGCAGCGTCAGTAGCGGGATTGATACGCAGTATTTT
CSVSSGIDTQYF
>.|TRBD2|TRBJ2-1|TRBV28
TGTGCCAGCAGAGTTCTAGGACTAGCGGGAGGCAATGAGCAGTTCTTC
CASRVLGLAGGNEQFF
>.|TRBD1|TRBJ2-7|TRBV25-1
TGTGCCAGCAGTGAATATCAGCGAGGGGGACAGGGGGGCTACGAGCAGTACTTC
CASSEYQRGGQGGYEQYF
>once|TRBD1|TRBJ2-2|TRBV2
TGTGCCAGCAGTGGACAGGGATTTAACCCCGGGGAGCTGTTTTTT
CASSGQGFNPGELFF
>.|.|TRBJ1-1|TRBV6-5
TGTGCCAGCAGAGTCACAGGGCTCACTGAAGCTTTCTTT
CASRVTGLTEAFF
>.|.|TRBJ2-7|TRBV14
TGTGCCAGCAGCCTCGAACTACCGCCGGGACAAGGGTACCCCTACGAGCAGTACTTC
CASSLELPPGQGYPYEQYF
>once|.|TRBJ2-2|TRBV9
TGTGCCAGCAGCGTAGGAAGCGTTCGCACCGGGGAGCTGTTTTTT
CASSVGSVRTGELFF
>.|.|TRBJ2-7|TRBV13
TGTGCCAGCAGCCAACTAATCGCGACAGGAGAATACGAGCAGTACTTC
CASSQLIATGEYEQYF
>once|.|TRBJ1-5|TRBV28
TGTGCCAGCAGCCGCAGATATCAGCCCCAGCATTTT
CASSRRYQPQHF
>few|.|TRBJ1-1|TRBV28
TGTGCCAGCAGCCACGGACATAAGAACACTGAAGCTTTCTTT
CASSHGHKNTEAFF
>.|.|TRBJ2-7|TRBV28
TGTGCCAGCAGCTCCGGACTACCTTACGAGCAGTACTTC
CASSSGLPYEQYF
>.|TRBD2|TRBJ2-1|TRBV13
TGTGCCAGCAGCAAACCGGGACTAGCGGGAGATTTTGGCTACAATGAGCAGTTCTTC
CASSKPGLAGDFGYNEQFF
>.|TRBD1|TRBJ2-3|TRBV2
TGTGCCAGCATATTCTCTAGACAGGGATGCACAGATACGCAGTATTTT
CASIFSRQGCTDTQYF
>.|.|TRBJ1-3|TRBV9
TGTGCCAGCAGCGTAGGGGCACCGATCTCTGGAAACACCATATATTTT
CASSVGAPISGNTIYF
>.|.|TRBJ1-3|TRBV4-3
TGCGCCAGCAGCCAAGATCGCCAGTTTCGAAACACCATATATTTT
CASSQDRQFRNTIYF
>.|.|TRBJ2-3|TRBV5-1
TGCGCCAGCAGCTTAAAATTTCGGCGGGGCACAGATACGCAGTATTTT
CASSLKFRRGTDTQYF
>.|.|TRBJ2-7|TRBV2
TGTGCCAGCAGTGAATCCGGGAGCTACGAGCAGTACTTC
CASSESGSYEQYF
>once|.|TRBJ2-7|TRBV4-1
TGCGCCAGCAGCCAAGAGATTGGACAGCGCTCCTACGAGCAGTACTTC
CASSQEIGQRSYEQYF
>.|TRBD2|TRBJ2-1|TRBV28
TGTGCCAGCAGTTTCGGCGGGGGGGCCCGGAATGAGCAGTTCTTC
CASSFGGGARNEQFF
>once|TRBD1|TRBJ1-1|TRBV28
TGTGCCAGCAGGGACAGGGGAATTCCCATGAACACTGAAGCTTTCTTT
CASRDRGIPMNTEAFF
>.|.|TRBJ2-3|TRBV25-1
TGTGCCAGCAGTGGGGACTTCTCATCTAGCACAGATACGCAGTATTTT
CASSGDFSSSTDTQYF
>few|TRBD1|TRBJ2-7|TRBV5-4
TGTGCCAGCAGCTTAGGAAGCGACAGGGGGCATCACGAGCAGTACTTC
CASSLGSDRGHHEQYF